A selection of T cell receptor beta chains follows, all from one sample in a study of blood T cell repertoires in COVID-19. Generated by immunoSEQ multiplex PCR, the TCRdb table keeps only in-frame clones and is missing some. This table has roughly 350,000 clones, about 87% appearing once. The sample consisted of peripheral blood. These receptors originate from a woman in her thirties with COVID-19, enrolled during active disease. CDR3s include the opening cysteine and the closing phenylalanine or tryptophan. A D gene is named only where the DNA matches it firmly. For some rows the clone size is stated as once, few or many, or as a class when expanded; others skip it.

v_call	j_call	d_call	clone_size	cdr3_nt	cdr3_aa
TRBV28	TRBJ2-7	NA	NA	TGTGCCAGCAGTTCGGGACTGGGTCTTTACGAGCAGTACTTC	CASSSGLGLYEQYF
TRBV7-2	TRBJ1-2	TRBD1	few	TGTGCCAGCAGCTCGACCCGGGACAGGGGGGGCGGCTACACCTTC	CASSSTRDRGGGYTF
TRBV29-1	TRBJ1-5	TRBD1	NA	TGCAGCGTTGCGGCAGGGGGCTGGGATCAGCCCCAGCATTTT	CSVAAGGWDQPQHF
TRBV10-1	TRBJ2-3	NA	NA	TGCGCCAGCAGTGAGAAGGGAGTCACAGATACGCAGTATTTT	CASSEKGVTDTQYF
TRBV3-1/TRBV3-2	TRBJ1-6	NA	NA	TGTGCCAGCAGCCCCGCCAGGGATAATTCACCCCTCCACTTT	CASSPARDNSPLHF
TRBV4-3	TRBJ2-5	TRBD2	NA	TGCGCCAGCAGCCAAGATCCCTTACTAGCGGGAGGGAGTGAGACCCAGTACTTC	CASSQDPLLAGGSETQYF
TRBV5-6	TRBJ1-1	NA	NA	TGTGCCAGCAGCTTGGGCAGGGGAGCGGTGAACACTGAAGCTTTCTTT	CASSLGRGAVNTEAFF
TRBV27	TRBJ2-1	TRBD2	NA	TGTGCCAGCAAGTGGGGACTACCCCACAATGAGCAGTTCTTC	CASKWGLPHNEQFF
TRBV10-3	TRBJ2-1	TRBD2	NA	TGTGCCATCAGTGAGGGGGGGGTCCGCTCCTACAATGAGCAGTTCTTC	CAISEGGVRSYNEQFF
TRBV28	TRBJ2-7	NA	NA	TGTGCCAGCAGTTTATGGGGGGGAGGACACGAGCAGTACTTC	CASSLWGGGHEQYF